The entry below gives a single T cell receptor (beta chain) sequence along with its context. The data derive from a study of regulatory T cells in long-lasting Graves disease. Unmatched junction bases numbered 6, after V lost 5 bases and J lost 4 bases. The CDR3 consists of 13 residues. Germline values: CDR1 GTSNPN, CDR2 SVGIG (reference sequence). Time point denoted: newly diagnosed GD, antithyroid drugs for less than 3 months. Following extraction of RNA from PBMCs, that RNA was used to make the TCR library. The guidelines of the American Thyroid Association were the basis for diagnosing Graves' disease. iRepertoire HTBI primers and Arm-PCR of CDR3 regions built TCR beta libraries. TCRdb used MiXCR to reprocess the multiplex PCR reads, holding one entry per CDR3 protein. The sample shows hundreds of thousands of distinct CDR3 sequences, roughly 16% of them seen only once. The same data also went into a second study, on T cells in Graves' hyperthyroidism and ophthalmopathy. That report notes: Pregnant or lactating patients were excluded, as were those with uncontrolled infection or other autoimmune disease.

The chain is built from TRBV30 and TRBJ2-3; the match to TRBD1 covers 7 bases. The sample in question was peripheral blood mononuclear cells (PBMCs), obtained at new diagnosis, from a patient treated with antithyroid drugs. This TCR was sampled from a woman in her 30s with Graves disease. The DNA for the CDR3 is TGTGCCTGGGACAGGGTTGTATCAGATACGCAGTATTTT. This encodes CAWDRVVSDTQYF.